This T cell receptor beta chain is drawn from a study of cytomegalovirus exposure and HLA in healthy donors. J was trimmed by 5 bases and V by 7 bases; bases with no gene match: 9. There are 14 residues in the CDR3. Looked up from germline, CDR1 is MNHNS and CDR2 is SASEGT. This clone was recorded a few times. Some clones are missing from TCRdb's copy, which holds only in-frame ones; the method was immunoSEQ multiplex PCR. In the table there are approximately 230,000 clones, less than 90% of which are singletons. This chain connects TRBV6-1 to TRBJ1-2; TRBD1 agrees at 8 bases. This TCR was sampled from a man younger than 35 in good health and CMV-seropositive. Specimen: PBMCs. Written as DNA, the CDR3 is TGTGCCAGCATCGAGCGCAGGGGGCCATATGGCTACACCTTC. Protein sequence: CASIERRGPYGYTF.